Listed below are T cell receptor beta chains from one sample, sequenced in a study of T cell changes during pregnancy in multiple sclerosis. Data came from immunoSEQ multiplex PCR; TCRdb stores just in-frame clones and leaves some out. The table lists 40,000 to 50,000 clones, about 90% of them singletons, with 1.5% to 2% in the top ten. The sample here was CD4+ T cells from peripheral blood mononuclear cells, taken after pregnancy. These receptors came from a female donor in good health, enrolled as a control in a pregnancy study. The conserved cysteine and the conserved F or W are not part of the CDR3 here. Each record gives: CDR3 protein, V gene, J gene.

cdr3_aa: ASRPTSGGGNQETQY; v_call: TRBV5-4; j_call: TRBJ2-5
cdr3_aa: ASASGTGGHYSGNTIY; v_call: TRBV19; j_call: TRBJ1-3
cdr3_aa: AISTSRSYNEQF; v_call: TRBV2; j_call: TRBJ2-1
cdr3_aa: ASSLGLAEQY; v_call: TRBV28; j_call: TRBJ2-7
cdr3_aa: ASSLGLAGYNSPDTQY; v_call: TRBV5-6; j_call: TRBJ2-3
cdr3_aa: ASGKDRGAETQY; v_call: TRBV28; j_call: TRBJ2-5
cdr3_aa: ASSNRPGELF; v_call: TRBV6-5; j_call: TRBJ2-2
cdr3_aa: ASSFRGFDSPLH; v_call: TRBV28; j_call: TRBJ1-6
cdr3_aa: ASSERQGWAGELF; v_call: TRBV6-1; j_call: TRBJ2-2
cdr3_aa: ASSPHALQGATAKNIQY; v_call: TRBV19; j_call: TRBJ2-4
cdr3_aa: ASSLRLTEDYEQY; v_call: TRBV7-9; j_call: TRBJ2-7
cdr3_aa: ASSLAGPYNEQF; v_call: TRBV5-1; j_call: TRBJ2-1
cdr3_aa: ASSLVGRGQFMNTEAF; v_call: TRBV7-3; j_call: TRBJ1-1
cdr3_aa: ASTNRGSTEAF; v_call: TRBV5-6; j_call: TRBJ1-1
cdr3_aa: ASSQTKRYNEQF; v_call: TRBV4-1; j_call: TRBJ2-1
cdr3_aa: ASSYSPDFPPYEQY; v_call: TRBV6-5; j_call: TRBJ2-7
cdr3_aa: ASSTGTSGSNEQF; v_call: TRBV6-4; j_call: TRBJ2-1
cdr3_aa: ASRGRDSGNSPLH; v_call: TRBV6-1; j_call: TRBJ1-6
cdr3_aa: ASSLSAGTGELF; v_call: TRBV5-1; j_call: TRBJ2-2